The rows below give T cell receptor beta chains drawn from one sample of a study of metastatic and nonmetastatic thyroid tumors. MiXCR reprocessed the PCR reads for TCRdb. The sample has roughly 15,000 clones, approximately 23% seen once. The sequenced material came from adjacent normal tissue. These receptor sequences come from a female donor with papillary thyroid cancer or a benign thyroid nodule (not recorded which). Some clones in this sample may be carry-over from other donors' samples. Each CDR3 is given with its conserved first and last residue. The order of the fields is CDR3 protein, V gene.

CDR3 protein: CASSAMTGSGFQETQYF
V gene: TRBV7-8

CDR3 protein: CSARSCGAGASYEQYF
V gene: TRBV20-1

CDR3 protein: CASSRGTGDFQPQHF
V gene: TRBV3-1

CDR3 protein: CATSREGGEQQYF
V gene: TRBV15

CDR3 protein: CASSLLFLGARDEQFF
V gene: TRBV28

CDR3 protein: CASSTPGIAGDPLQETQYF
V gene: TRBV11-2

CDR3 protein: CAISERDTQYF
V gene: TRBV10-3

CDR3 protein: CASSKPGSPYEQYF
V gene: TRBV7-9

CDR3 protein: CASSVSGAQPQHF
V gene: TRBV9

CDR3 protein: CASSFATGGLNQPQHF
V gene: TRBV28

CDR3 protein: CASIPTGSGYEQYF
V gene: TRBV7-9

CDR3 protein: CASSLFASGGPQGHNEQFF
V gene: TRBV27

CDR3 protein: CASRKQGARGTGEPFF
V gene: TRBV12-3/TRBV12-4

CDR3 protein: CSASFRVALSSYNEQFF
V gene: TRBV20-1

CDR3 protein: CASSPSSGDYNEQFF
V gene: TRBV18

CDR3 protein: CASSPDRGRYNEQFF
V gene: TRBV12-3/TRBV12-4

CDR3 protein: CASSDRTSRVNNEQFF
V gene: TRBV9